This TCR beta chain was sequenced during a study of CD8 T cells in ankylosing spondylitis. The germline V and J ends were trimmed by 1 base and 5 bases, with 11 bases remaining between them. Germline-derived CDR1 and CDR2 are LNHNV and YYDKDF (reference sequence). The CDR3 loop spans 14 amino acids. Remarks on this clonotype: Its antigen is currently unknown.

Study observations and caveats: Certain motif variants had earlier been reported in reactive arthritis synovial fluid and blood. As for the disease-linked clones, they showed a CD8+ phenotype and occurred at relatively low frequencies in peripheral blood. Seemingly distinctive of ankylosing spondylitis blood was a TCR beta motif formed by eight highly homologous variants.

Quantitative 5'-RACE with molecular barcodes was used to make the TCR beta libraries. TCRdb independently ran MiXCR on the 5' RACE reads; one entry per CDR3 protein. The sample contains 200,000 to 300,000 distinct CDR3 sequences, roughly a third of which appear only once. The J gene is TRBJ1-1, the V gene TRBV15; D unresolved. Sample: blood, either unsorted or a sorted T cell fraction (not recorded which). This clonotype originated in a male donor with ankylosing spondylitis or in good health (not recorded which). CDR3 sequence (DNA): TGTGCCACCAGCAGAGTTACCTTGAGGACTGAAGCTTTCTTT. Translation gives CATSRVTLRTEAFF.